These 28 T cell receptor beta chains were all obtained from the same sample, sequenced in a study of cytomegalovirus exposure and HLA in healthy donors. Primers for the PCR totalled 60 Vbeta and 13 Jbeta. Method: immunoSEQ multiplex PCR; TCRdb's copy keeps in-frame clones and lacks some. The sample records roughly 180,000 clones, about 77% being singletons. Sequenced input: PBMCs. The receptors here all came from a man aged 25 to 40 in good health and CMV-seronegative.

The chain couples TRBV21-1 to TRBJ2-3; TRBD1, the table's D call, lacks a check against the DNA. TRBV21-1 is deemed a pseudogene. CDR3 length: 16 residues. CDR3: CASSKGGGGATDTQYF. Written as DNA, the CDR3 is TGTGCCAGCAGCAAAGGGGGTGGGGGCGCCACAGATACGCAGTATTTT.

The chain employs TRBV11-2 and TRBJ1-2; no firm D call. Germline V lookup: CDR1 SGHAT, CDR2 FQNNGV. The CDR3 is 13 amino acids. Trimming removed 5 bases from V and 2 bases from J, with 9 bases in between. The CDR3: CASSPSWNYGYTF. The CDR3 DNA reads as TGTGCCAGCAGCCCAAGCTGGAACTATGGCTACACCTTC.

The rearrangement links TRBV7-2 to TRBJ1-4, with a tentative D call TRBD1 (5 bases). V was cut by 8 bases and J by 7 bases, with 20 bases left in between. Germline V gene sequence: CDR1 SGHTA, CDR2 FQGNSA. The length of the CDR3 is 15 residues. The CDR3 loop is CASAMSRGSGEKLFF. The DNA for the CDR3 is TGTGCCAGCGCTATGTCCCGGGGGAGCGGTGAAAAACTGTTTTTT. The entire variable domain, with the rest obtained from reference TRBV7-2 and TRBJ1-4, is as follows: GAGVSQSPSNKVTEKGKDVELRCDPISGHTALYWYRQSLGQGLEFLIYFQGNSAPDKSGLPSDRFSAERTGGSVSTLTIQRTQQEDSAVYLCASAMSRGSGEKLFFGSGTQLSVL.

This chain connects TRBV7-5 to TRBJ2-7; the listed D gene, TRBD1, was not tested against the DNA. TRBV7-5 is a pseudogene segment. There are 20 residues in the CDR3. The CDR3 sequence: CARSPRAGKGSAHRTYEQYF. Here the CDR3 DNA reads TGTGCCAGAAGCCCCAGAGCAGGAAAAGGATCGGCCCACAGGACCTACGAGCAGTACTTC.

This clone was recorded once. Here the CDR3 DNA reads TGTGCCAGCAGCCCCCTCGGGACAGGCGGCAATCAGCCCCAGCATTTT. Its protein is CASSPLGTGGNQPQHF. The chain couples TRBV7-9 to TRBJ1-5, with 8 nucleotides matching TRBD1. The V gene's germline CDR1 is SEHNR and CDR2 FQNEAQ (reference sequence). The CDR3 length is 16 residues. V shed 5 bases and J 2 bases; nucleotides not matched to a gene: 8.

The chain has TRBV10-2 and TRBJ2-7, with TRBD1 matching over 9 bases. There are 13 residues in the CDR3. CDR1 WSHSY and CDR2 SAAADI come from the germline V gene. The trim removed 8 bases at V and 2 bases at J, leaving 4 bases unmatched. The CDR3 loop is CASGQGKPYEQYF. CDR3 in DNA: TGCGCCAGCGGACAGGGGAAACCCTACGAGCAGTACTTC.

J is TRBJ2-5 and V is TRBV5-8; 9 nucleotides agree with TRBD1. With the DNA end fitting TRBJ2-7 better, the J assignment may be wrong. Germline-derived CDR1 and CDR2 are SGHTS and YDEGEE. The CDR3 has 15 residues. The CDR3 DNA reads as TGTGCCAGCAGCCTGACGGGACAGGGTTTTCCCGAGCAGTACTTC. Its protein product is CASSLTGQGFPEQYF.

DNA of the CDR3: TGTGCCAGCAGCACCTCTACTCGAGGTCTGGATGAGCAGTTCTTC. It specifies CASSTSTRGLDEQFF. The chain couples TRBV11-3 to TRBJ2-1; no definite D call. Germline assignment: CDR1 SGHNT and CDR2 YENEEA. This CDR3 spans 15 amino acids. V dropped 5 bases and J dropped 8 bases, with 19 bases sitting between them.

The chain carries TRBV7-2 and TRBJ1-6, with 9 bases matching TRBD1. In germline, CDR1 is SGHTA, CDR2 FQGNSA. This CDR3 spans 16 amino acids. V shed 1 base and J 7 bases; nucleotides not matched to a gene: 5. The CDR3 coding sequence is TGTGCCAGCAGCTTAGGCGGACAGGGGATGAATTCACCCCTCCACTTT. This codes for CASSLGGQGMNSPLHF.

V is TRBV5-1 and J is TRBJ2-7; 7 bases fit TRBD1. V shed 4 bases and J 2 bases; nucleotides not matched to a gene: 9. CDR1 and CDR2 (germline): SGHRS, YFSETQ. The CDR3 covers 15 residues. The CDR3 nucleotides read TGCGCCAGCAGCCGCGGCCTGGGACAGACCTACGAGCAGTACTTC. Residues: CASSRGLGQTYEQYF.

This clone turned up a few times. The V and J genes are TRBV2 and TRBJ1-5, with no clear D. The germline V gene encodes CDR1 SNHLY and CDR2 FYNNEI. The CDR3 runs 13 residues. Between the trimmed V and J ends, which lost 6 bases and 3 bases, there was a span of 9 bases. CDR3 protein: CASRAGINQPQHF. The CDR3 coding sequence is TGTGCCAGCAGGGCGGGGATCAATCAGCCCCAGCATTTT.

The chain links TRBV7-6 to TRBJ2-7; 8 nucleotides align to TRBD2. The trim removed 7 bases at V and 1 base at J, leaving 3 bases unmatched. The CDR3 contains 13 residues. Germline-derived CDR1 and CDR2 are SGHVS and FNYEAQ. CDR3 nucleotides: TGTGCCAGCACCACTAGCGGTTCCTACGAGCAGTACTTC. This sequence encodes CASTTSGSYEQYF.

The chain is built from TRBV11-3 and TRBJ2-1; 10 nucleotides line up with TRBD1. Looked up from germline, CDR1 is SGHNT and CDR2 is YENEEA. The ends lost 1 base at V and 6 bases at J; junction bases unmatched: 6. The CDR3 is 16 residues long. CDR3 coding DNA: TGTGCCAGCAGCTTAGTGGACAGGGGGGTCACCAATGAGCAGTTCTTC. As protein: CASSLVDRGVTNEQFF. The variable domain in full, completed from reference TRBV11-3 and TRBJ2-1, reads EAGVVQSPRYKIIEKKQPVAFWCNPISGHNTLYWYLQNLGQGPELLIRYENEEAVDDSQLPKDRFSAERLKGVDSTLKIQPAELGDSAVYLCASSLVDRGVTNEQFFGPGTRLTVL.

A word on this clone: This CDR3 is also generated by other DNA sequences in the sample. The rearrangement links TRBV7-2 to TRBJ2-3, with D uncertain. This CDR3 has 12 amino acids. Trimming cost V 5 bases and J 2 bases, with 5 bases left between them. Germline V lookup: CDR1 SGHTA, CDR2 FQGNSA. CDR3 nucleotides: TGTGCCAGCAGCCTTTACACAGATACGCAGTATTTT. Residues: CASSLYTDTQYF. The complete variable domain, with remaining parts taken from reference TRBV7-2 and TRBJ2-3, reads GAGVSQSPSNKVTEKGKDVELRCDPISGHTALYWYRQSLGQGLEFLIYFQGNSAPDKSGLPSDRFSAERTGGSVSTLTIQRTQQEDSAVYLCASSLYTDTQYFGPGTRLTVL.

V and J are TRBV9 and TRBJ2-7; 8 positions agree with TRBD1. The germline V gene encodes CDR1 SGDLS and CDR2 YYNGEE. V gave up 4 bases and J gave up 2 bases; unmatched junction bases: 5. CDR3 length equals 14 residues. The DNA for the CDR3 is TGTGCCAGCAGCCCCCGGACAGGGACCTACGAGCAGTACTTC. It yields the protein CASSPRTGTYEQYF.

As DNA, the CDR3 is TGTGCCAGCAGTGTGGACAGGGGGGAGCAGCCCCAGCATTTT. It translates to CASSVDRGEQPQHF. The chain carries TRBV2 and TRBJ1-5; 10 nucleotides match TRBD1. This CDR3 has 14 amino acids. After removal of 4 bases from V and 7 bases from J, the junction contained 4 bases not matched to a gene. Germline CDR1 is SNHLY and CDR2 is FYNNEI.

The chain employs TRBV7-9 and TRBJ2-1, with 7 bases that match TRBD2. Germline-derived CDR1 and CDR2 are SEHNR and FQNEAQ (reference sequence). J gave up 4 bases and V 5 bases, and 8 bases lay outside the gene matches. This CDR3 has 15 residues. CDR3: CASSLGLAEYNEQFF. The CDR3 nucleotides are TGTGCCAGCAGCCTGGGGCTAGCGGAATACAATGAGCAGTTCTTC. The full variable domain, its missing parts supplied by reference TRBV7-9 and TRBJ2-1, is DTGVSQNPRHKITKRGQNVTFRCDPISEHNRLYWYRQTLGQGPEFLTYFQNEAQLEKSRLLSDRFSAERPKGSFSTLEIQRTEQGDSAMYLCASSLGLAEYNEQFFGPGTRLTVL.

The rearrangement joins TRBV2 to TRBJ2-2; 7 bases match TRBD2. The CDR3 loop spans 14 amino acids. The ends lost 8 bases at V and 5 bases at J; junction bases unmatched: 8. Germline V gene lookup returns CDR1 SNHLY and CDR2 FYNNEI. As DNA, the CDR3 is TGTGCCAGCCAATCCCAGGGAGGGACCGGGGAGCTGTTTTTT. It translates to CASQSQGGTGELFF.

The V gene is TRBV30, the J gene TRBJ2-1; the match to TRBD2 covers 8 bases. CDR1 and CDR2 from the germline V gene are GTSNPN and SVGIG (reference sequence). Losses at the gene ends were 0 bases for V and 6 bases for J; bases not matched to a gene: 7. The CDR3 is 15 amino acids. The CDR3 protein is CAWSVRSGRFNEQFF. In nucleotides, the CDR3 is TGTGCCTGGAGTGTGAGAAGCGGGAGATTCAATGAGCAGTTCTTC.

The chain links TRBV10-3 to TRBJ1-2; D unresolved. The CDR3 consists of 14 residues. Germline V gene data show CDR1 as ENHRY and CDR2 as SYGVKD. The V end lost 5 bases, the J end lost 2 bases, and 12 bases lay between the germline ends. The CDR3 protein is CAISSFDGNYGYTF. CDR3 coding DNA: TGTGCCATCAGTTCCTTCGACGGGAACTATGGCTACACCTTC.

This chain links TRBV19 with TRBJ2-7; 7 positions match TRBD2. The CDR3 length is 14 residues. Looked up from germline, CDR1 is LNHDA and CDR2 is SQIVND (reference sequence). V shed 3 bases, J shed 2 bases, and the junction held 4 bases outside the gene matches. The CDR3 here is CASSIGLGTYEQYF. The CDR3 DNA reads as TGTGCCAGTAGTATTGGACTAGGGACCTACGAGCAGTACTTC.

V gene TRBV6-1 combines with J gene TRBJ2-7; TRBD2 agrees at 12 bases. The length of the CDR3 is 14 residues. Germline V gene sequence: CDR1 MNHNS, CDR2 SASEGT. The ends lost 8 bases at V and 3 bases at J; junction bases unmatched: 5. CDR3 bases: TGTGCCAGCCGTCGGACTAGCGGGGTCTACGAGCAGTACTTC. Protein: CASRRTSGVYEQYF.

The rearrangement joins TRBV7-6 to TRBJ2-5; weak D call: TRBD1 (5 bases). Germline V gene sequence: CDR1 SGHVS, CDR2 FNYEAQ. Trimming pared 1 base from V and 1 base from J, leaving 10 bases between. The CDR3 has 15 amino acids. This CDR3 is CASSLVRQSQETQYF. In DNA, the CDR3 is TGTGCCAGCAGCTTAGTACGACAGAGCCAAGAGACCCAGTACTTC.

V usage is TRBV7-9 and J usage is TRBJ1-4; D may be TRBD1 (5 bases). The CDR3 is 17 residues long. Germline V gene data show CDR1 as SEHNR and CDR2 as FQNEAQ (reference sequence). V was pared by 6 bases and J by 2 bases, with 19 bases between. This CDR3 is CASSLFESGLTNEKLFF. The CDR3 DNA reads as TGTGCCAGCAGTCTATTCGAATCAGGGCTCACTAATGAAAAACTGTTTTTT.

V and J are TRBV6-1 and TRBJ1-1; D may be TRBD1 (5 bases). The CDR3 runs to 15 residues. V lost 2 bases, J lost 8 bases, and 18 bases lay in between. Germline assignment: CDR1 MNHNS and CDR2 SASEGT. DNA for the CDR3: TGTGCCAGCAGTGAAAAAGGTCGGGGGGTAGGGGAAGCTTTCTTT. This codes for CASSEKGRGVGEAFF.

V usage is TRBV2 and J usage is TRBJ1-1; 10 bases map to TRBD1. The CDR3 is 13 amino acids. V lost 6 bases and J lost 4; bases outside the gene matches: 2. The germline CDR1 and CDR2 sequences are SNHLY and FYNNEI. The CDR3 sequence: CASRRQGATEAFF. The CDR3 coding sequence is TGTGCCAGCAGACGACAGGGGGCCACTGAAGCTTTCTTT. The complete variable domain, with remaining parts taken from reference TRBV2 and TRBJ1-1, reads EPEVTQTPSHQVTQMGQEVILRCVPISNHLYFYWYRQILGQKVEFLVSFYNNEISEKSEIFDDQFSVERPDGSNFTLKIRSTKLEDSAMYFCASRRQGATEAFFGQGTRLTVV.

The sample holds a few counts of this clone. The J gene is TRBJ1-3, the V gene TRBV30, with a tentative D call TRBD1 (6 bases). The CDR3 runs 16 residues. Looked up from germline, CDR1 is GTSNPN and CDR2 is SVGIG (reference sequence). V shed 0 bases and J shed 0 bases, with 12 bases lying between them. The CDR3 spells CAWSVGTITSGNTIYF. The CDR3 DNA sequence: TGTGCCTGGAGTGTGGGGACAATAACCTCTGGAAACACCATATATTTT.

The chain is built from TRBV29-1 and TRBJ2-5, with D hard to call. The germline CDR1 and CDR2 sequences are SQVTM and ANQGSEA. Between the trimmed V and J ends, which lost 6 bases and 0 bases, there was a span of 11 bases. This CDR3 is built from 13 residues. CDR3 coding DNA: TGCAGCGTGGGCAGCCCGTACCAAGAGACCCAGTACTTC. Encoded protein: CSVGSPYQETQYF.